This T cell receptor beta chain comes out of a study of T cell responses to AZD1222 COVID-19 vaccine. Study observations and caveats: Most donors were white British and more were female, and clonal diversity was possibly underestimated. Vaccination with two AZD1222 doses was followed by a rise in Spike-specific TCR breadth and depth. Variant regions that are unmutated are reportedly the target of nearly half of spike-specific TCRs.

Some second doses came at about 4 weeks and others at about 12 weeks; these were pooled. Libraries were prepared by immunoSEQ multiplex PCR; TCRdb keeps only in-frame clonotypes and omits some of them. The profile covers about 86,000 clones, with roughly 90% appearing a single time and about 12% taken by the ten largest. As for this clone: Its antigen remains unknown.

The sequenced sample was peripheral blood, obtained 28 days after the second AZD1222 dose. The clonotype originates from an adult who received the AZD1222 COVID-19 vaccine.

The CDR3 here is CASSYSSSGGANTQYF. The CDR3 region has the DNA TGTGCCAGCAGTTACTCGTCTAGCGGGGGAGCGAATACGCAGTATTTT. The V gene is TRBV6-2 or TRBV6-3, the J gene TRBJ2-3, with TRBD2 matching 10 bases. Germline loops: CDR1 MNHEY, CDR2 SVGEGT. The CDR3 sequence is 16 residues long. V gave up 0 bases and J gave up 7 bases; unmatched junction bases: 7.